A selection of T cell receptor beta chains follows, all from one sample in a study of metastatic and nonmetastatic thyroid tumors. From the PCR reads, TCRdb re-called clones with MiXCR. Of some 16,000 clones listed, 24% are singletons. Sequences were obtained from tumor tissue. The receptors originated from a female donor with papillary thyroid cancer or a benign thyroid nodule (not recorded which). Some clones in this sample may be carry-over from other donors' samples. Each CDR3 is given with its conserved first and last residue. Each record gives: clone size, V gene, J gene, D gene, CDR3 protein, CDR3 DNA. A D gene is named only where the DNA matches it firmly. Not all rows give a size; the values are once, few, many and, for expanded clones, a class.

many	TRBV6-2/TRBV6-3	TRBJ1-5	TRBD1	CASQSRTGRNQPQHF	TGTGCCAGCCAGTCCCGGACAGGGAGGAATCAGCCCCAGCATTTT
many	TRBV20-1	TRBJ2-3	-	CSAPGQNTDTQYF	TGCAGTGCCCCCGGACAGAACACAGATACGCAGTATTTT
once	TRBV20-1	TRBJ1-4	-	CSANHPSKNEKLFF	TGCAGTGCAAACCACCCCAGTAAGAATGAAAAACTGTTTTTT
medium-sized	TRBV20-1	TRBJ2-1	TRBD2	CSAQAGGYNEQFF	TGCAGTGCTCAAGCGGGAGGGTACAATGAGCAGTTCTTC
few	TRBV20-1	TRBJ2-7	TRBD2	CSAREGLAQQQYF	TGCAGTGCTAGAGAGGGACTAGCTCAGCAGCAGTACTTC
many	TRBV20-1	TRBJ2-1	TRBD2	CSARTSGSWGSYNEQFF	TGCAGTGCGAGGACTAGCGGGAGTTGGGGCTCCTACAATGAGCAGTTCTTC
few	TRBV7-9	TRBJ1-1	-	CASSLGGVGAFF	TGTGCCAGCAGCTTGGGGGGAGTTGGGGCTTTCTTT
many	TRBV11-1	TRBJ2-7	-	CASSLVGAGKSSYEQYF	TGTGCCAGCAGCTTAGTCGGGGCAGGGAAGTCCTCCTACGAGCAGTACTTC
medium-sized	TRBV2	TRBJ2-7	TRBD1	CASRFPGTGVYEQYF	TGTGCCAGCAGATTCCCCGGGACAGGGGTCTACGAGCAGTACTTC
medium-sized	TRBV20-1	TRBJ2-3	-	CSAMGQRGRDTQYF	TGCAGTGCTATGGGCCAAAGAGGGCGGGATACGCAGTATTTT
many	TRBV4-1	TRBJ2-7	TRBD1	CASSQAPQGYGQYF	TGCGCCAGCAGCCAAGCCCCACAGGGGTACGGGCAGTACTTC
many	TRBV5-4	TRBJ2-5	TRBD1	CASSSKGQGAGETQYF	TGTGCCAGCAGCTCTAAAGGACAGGGGGCTGGAGAGACCCAGTACTTC
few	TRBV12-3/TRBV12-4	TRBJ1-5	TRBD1	CASSDRGTGNQPQHF	TGTGCCAGCAGCGACAGGGGAACGGGCAATCAGCCCCAGCATTTT
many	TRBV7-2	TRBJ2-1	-	CASSFGQRYSYNEQFF	TGTGCCAGCAGCTTCGGTCAGCGGTACTCCTACAATGAGCAGTTCTTC
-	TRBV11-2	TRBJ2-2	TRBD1	CAIIPDTGGTGELFF	TGTGCCATCATCCCCGACACAGGGGGCACCGGGGAGCTGTTTTTT
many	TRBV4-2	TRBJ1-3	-	CASSQARVSGNTIYF	TGTGCCAGCAGCCAAGCTCGAGTCTCTGGAAACACCATATATTTT
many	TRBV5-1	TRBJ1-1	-	CASSLNLNTEAFF	TGCGCCAGCAGCTTGAACCTGAACACTGAAGCTTTCTTT
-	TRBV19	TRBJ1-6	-	CASSFTGWDSPLHF	TGTGCCAGTAGTTTTACAGGGTGGGATTCACCCCTCCACTTT
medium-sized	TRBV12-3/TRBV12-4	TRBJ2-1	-	CASRLGGTYNEQFF	TGTGCCAGCAGATTAGGCGGTACCTACAATGAGCAGTTCTTC
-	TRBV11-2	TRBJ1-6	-	CASSSEGTNSPLHF	TGTGCCAGCAGCTCAGAGGGGACCAATTCACCCCTCCACTTT
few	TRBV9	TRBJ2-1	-	CASSVGNNEQFF	TGTGCCAGCAGCGTAGGAAACAATGAGCAGTTCTTC
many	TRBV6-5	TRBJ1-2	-	CASSYNYGYTF	TGTGCCAGCAGTTACAACTATGGCTACACCTTC
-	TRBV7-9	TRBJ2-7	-	CASSLAGTSYEQYF	TGTGCCAGCAGTCTCGCGGGGACCTCCTACGAGCAGTACTTC
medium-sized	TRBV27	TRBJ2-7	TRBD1	CASSPTGAHIHEQYF	TGTGCCAGCAGTCCGACAGGGGCTCATATCCACGAGCAGTACTTC
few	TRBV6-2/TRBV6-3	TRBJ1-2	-	CASIYSTGGYGYTF	TGTGCCAGCATTTACTCGACAGGTGGCTATGGCTACACCTTC
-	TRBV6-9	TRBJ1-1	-	CASSYGGGNTEAFF	TGTGCCAGCAGTTACGGCGGGGGGAACACTGAAGCTTTCTTT
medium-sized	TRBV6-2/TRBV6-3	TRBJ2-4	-	CASSYPSGGNIQYF	TGTGCCAGCAGTTATCCCAGCGGAGGAAACATTCAGTACTTC
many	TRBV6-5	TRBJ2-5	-	CASSYETQETQYF	TGTGCCAGCAGTTATGAAACGCAAGAGACCCAGTACTTC
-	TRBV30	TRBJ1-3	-	CAWRIQGSGNTIYF	TGTGCCTGGAGGATACAGGGTTCTGGAAACACCATATATTTT
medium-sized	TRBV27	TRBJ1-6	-	CASSPGQTNNSPLHF	TGTGCCAGCAGTCCCGGACAGACAAATAATTCACCCCTCCACTTT
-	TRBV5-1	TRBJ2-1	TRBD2	CASGAGTSGTTYNEQFF	TGCGCCAGCGGCGCCGGGACTAGCGGGACCACTTACAATGAGCAGTTCTTC
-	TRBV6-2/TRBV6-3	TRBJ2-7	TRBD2	CASSWLAGDEQYF	TGTGCCAGCAGCTGGCTAGCGGGAGACGAGCAGTACTTC
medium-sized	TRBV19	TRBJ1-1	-	CASSPYEAANTEAFF	TGTGCCAGTAGTCCCTACGAGGCAGCTAACACTGAAGCTTTCTTT
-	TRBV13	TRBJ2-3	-	CASSFISDTQYF	TGTGCCAGCAGCTTCATCTCAGATACGCAGTATTTT
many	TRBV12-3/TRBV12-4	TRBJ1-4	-	CASSPEPWGNEKLFF	TGTGCCAGCAGTCCCGAGCCCTGGGGGAATGAAAAACTGTTTTTT
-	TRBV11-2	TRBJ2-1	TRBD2	CASSSTSGMPYNEQFF	TGTGCCAGCAGCTCGACTAGCGGTATGCCCTACAATGAGCAGTTCTTT
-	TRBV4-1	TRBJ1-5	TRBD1	CASSRFGTGSQPQHF	TGCGCCAGCAGCCGTTTTGGGACAGGGAGTCAGCCCCAGCATTTT
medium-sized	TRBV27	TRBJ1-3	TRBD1	CASSSRGQSGNTIYF	TGTGCCAGCAGTTCAAGGGGACAGTCTGGAAACACCATATATTTT
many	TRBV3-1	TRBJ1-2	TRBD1	CASSRRTGNGYTF	TGTGCCAGCAGCCGCAGGACAGGGAACGGCTACACCTTC
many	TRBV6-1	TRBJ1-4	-	CASRPVATNEKLFF	TGTGCCAGCAGACCTGTAGCAACTAATGAAAAACTGTTTTTT
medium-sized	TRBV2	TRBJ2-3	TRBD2	CASIAVAGVRDTQYF	TGTGCCAGCATCGCAGTTGCGGGAGTGAGGGATACGCAGTATTTT
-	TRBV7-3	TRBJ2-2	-	CASSLMGHGELFF	TGTGCCAGCAGCTTAATGGGCCACGGGGAGCTGTTTTTT
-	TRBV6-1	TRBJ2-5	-	CASSSGIAQETQYF	TGTGCCAGCAGTAGCGGAATAGCCCAAGAGACCCAGTACTTC
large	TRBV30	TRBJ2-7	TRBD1	CAWSVQGTAYEQYF	TGTGCCTGGAGTGTACAGGGGACAGCCTACGAGCAGTACTTC
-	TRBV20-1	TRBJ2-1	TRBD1	CSARGQHWGNEQFF	TGCAGTGCTAGGGGACAGCATTGGGGCAATGAGCAGTTCTTC
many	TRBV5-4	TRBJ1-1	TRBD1	CASSPGQGAVEAFF	TGTGCCAGCAGCCCCGGACAGGGGGCGGTTGAAGCTTTCTTT